The 4 T cell receptor beta chains below all came from one sample that was sequenced in a study of beta chain features in type 1 diabetes (dated by TCRdb to 2016 to 2019). Overall results and qualifications from the work: A moderate but significant shortening of TCRB CDR3 length was observed in type 1 diabetes patients in all four CD4+ subsets.

Libraries were prepared through the immunoSEQ multiplex PCR assay. All of the isolated RNA was reverse transcribed with the High Capacity cDNA Reverse Transcription Kit, so expressed TCRB transcripts were sequenced. TCRdb retrieved this table from immuneACCESS and kept in-frame rearrangements only. Not all clones are present; in checked studies, unresolved V genes account for under half, and no reason is known for the remainder. The sample includes some 290,000 clones, with 13% to 15% observed a single time. 0.015% to 0.02% of the sample is held by the ten biggest clonotypes. Their target antigens are unknown. Material for sequencing was naive CD4+ T cells from blood. The cell subset or site label on this specimen signifies: true naive CD4+ T cells. Every receptor here comes from a man aged 25-45 years with type 1 diabetes.

This clone was detected a few times. This sequence joins TRBV5-1 and TRBJ2-7, with TRBD1 as a possible D gene (6 bases). Deletions cut 7 bases from V and 4 bases from J, with 18 bases between. The CDR3 totals 14 residues. Per the germline V gene, CDR1 is SGHRS and CDR2 is YFSETQ. The CDR3 loop reads CASGPRWDNYEQYF. CDR3 nucleotide sequence: TGCGCCAGCGGGCCGCGATGGGACAATTACGAGCAGTACTTC.

This clone came up a few times. V usage is TRBV20-1 and J usage is TRBJ2-7; TRBD1 matches at 7 bases. The CDR3 is 11 amino acids. Germline V CDR1 and CDR2: DFQATT, SNEGSKA (reference sequence). Unmatched junction bases numbered 3, after V lost 4 bases and J lost 6 bases. The chain's CDR3 is CSANRGAEQYF. CDR3 nucleotides: TGCAGTGCTAACAGGGGAGCCGAGCAGTACTTC.

The V gene is TRBV28, the J gene TRBJ2-3; 11 bases line up with TRBD2. J gave up 0 bases and V 7 bases, and 0 bases lay outside the gene matches. The CDR3 is 14 residues long. Germline CDR1 reads MDHEN; CDR2 reads SYDVKM. For the CDR3, the DNA is TGTGCCAGCATAGCGGGAGGGAGCACAGATACGCAGTATTTT. It yields the protein CASIAGGSTDTQYF.

The chain employs TRBV7-2 and TRBJ2-7; 7 nucleotides match TRBD2. The CDR3 has 15 amino acids. J lost 1 base, V lost 0 bases, and 3 bases had no gene match. The germline CDR1 and CDR2 sequences are SGHTA and FQGNSA. This chain's CDR3 is CASSLALAASYEQYF. The DNA of the CDR3 is TGTGCCAGCAGCTTAGCCCTAGCGGCTTCCTACGAGCAGTACTTC. The full variable domain, in which reference TRBV7-2 and TRBJ2-7 provide the parts outside the CDR3, is GAGVSQSPSNKVTEKGKDVELRCDPISGHTALYWYRQSLGQGLEFLIYFQGNSAPDKSGLPSDRFSAERTGGSVSTLTIQRTQQEDSAVYLCASSLALAASYEQYFGPGTRLTVT.